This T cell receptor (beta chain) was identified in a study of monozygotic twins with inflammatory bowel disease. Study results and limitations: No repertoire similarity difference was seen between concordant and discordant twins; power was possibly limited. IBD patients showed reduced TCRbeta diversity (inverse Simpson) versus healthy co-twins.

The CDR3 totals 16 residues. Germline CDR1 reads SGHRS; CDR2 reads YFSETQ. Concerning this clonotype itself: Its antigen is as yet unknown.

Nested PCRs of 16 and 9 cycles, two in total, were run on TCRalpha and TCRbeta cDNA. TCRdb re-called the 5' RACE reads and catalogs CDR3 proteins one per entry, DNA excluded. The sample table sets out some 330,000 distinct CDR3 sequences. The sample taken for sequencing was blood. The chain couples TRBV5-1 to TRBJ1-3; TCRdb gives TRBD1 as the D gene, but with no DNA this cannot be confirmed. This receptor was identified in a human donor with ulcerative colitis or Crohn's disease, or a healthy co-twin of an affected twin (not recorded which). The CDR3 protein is CASSGTTGKSGNTIYF.